The TCR beta chain under discussion was sequenced for a study of high-grade serous ovarian cancer treatment subgroups. Trimming removed 5 bases at V and 16 bases at J, with 20 bases between. Germline V lookup: CDR1 PRHDT, CDR2 FYEKMQ (reference sequence). This CDR3 is built from 13 residues. The tumor samples were collected prior to definitive surgery or chemotherapy. Some clones are missing from TCRdb's copy, which holds only in-frame ones; the method was immunoSEQ multiplex PCR. The data hold around 30,000 clones, with under 90% observed a single time. The source material was tumor tissue. The rearrangement links TRBV13 to TRBJ1-4; D is undetermined. This TCR came from a human donor with high-grade serous ovarian cancer. The CDR3 nucleotides are TGTGCCAGCAGCCCCCTTCCAGAGGGAGTCAGGTTTTTT. Its translation is CASSPLPEGVRFF.